Following are 18 T cell receptor beta chains from one sample sequenced in a study of blood T cell repertoires in COVID-19. The data were produced by immunoSEQ multiplex PCR, yet TCRdb's version contains in-frame clones alone and is incomplete. Of under 200,000 clones detected, 88% appear once; the ten largest clones hold approximately 5.6%. The sequencing input was peripheral blood. The source is a man aged 40-50 years with active or convalescent COVID-19.

The chain carries TRBV19 and TRBJ2-5; 7 nucleotides line up with TRBD1. V lost 1 base and J lost 4; bases outside the gene matches: 3. The CDR3 sequence is 14 residues long. Germline CDR1 is LNHDA and CDR2 is SQIVND (reference sequence). CDR3 nucleotide sequence: TGTGCCAGTAGTATAGCGGCAGGGGGAGAGACCCAGTACTTC. As protein: CASSIAAGGETQYF. Variable domain in full (rest from reference TRBV19 and TRBJ2-5): DGGITQSPKYLFRKEGQNVTLSCEQNLNHDAMYWYRQDPGQGLRLIYYSQIVNDFQKGDIAEGYSVSREKKESFPLTVTSAQKNPTAFYLCASSIAAGGETQYFGPGTRLLVL.

V and J are TRBV10-2 and TRBJ1-4; 8 positions agree with TRBD1. J gave up 8 bases and V 3 bases, and 8 bases lay outside the gene matches. The germline V gene has CDR1 WSHSY and CDR2 SAAADI. The CDR3 consists of 15 residues. CDR3 loop: CASSDPDRGREKLFF. The CDR3 nucleotides are TGCGCCAGCAGTGACCCCGACAGGGGCAGGGAAAAACTGTTTTTT.

This clone was detected once. V gene TRBV28 combines with J gene TRBJ2-7; 10 positions match TRBD1. V lost 1 base and J lost 2; bases outside the gene matches: 8. Germline V CDR1 and CDR2: MDHEN, SYDVKM. The CDR3 contains 17 residues. The CDR3 coding sequence is TGTGCCAGCAGTTTATCACCCAGGACAGGGGGGCCCTACGAGCAGTACTTC. This codes for CASSLSPRTGGPYEQYF.

The chain is built from TRBV6-5 and TRBJ1-6, with D hard to call. The CDR3 covers 12 residues. Germline values: CDR1 MNHEY, CDR2 SVGAGI. The CDR3 DNA sequence: TGTGCACCCAAGCCCTATAATTCACCCCTCCACTTT. Translated: CAPKPYNSPLHF.

The chain uses TRBV12-3 or TRBV12-4 and TRBJ1-1; possibly TRBD1 for D (6 bases). The ends were cut back, 8 bases at V and 0 bases at J, with 10 bases in the middle. CDR3 length: 13 residues. CDR3 in DNA: TGTGCCAGCCTTACAGGGTTGAACACTGAAGCTTTCTTT. Encoded protein: CASLTGLNTEAFF.

J is TRBJ1-1 and V is TRBV10-3; 8 nucleotides agree with TRBD1. Germline CDR1 ENHRY, CDR2 SYGVKD. With V trimmed by 6 bases and J by 4 bases, 4 bases remained unmatched. This CDR3 has 13 residues. CDR3 sequence reads: CAIRVTGVTEAFF. CDR3 bases: TGTGCCATCAGGGTGACAGGGGTCACTGAAGCTTTCTTT.

V usage is TRBV13 and J usage is TRBJ2-5; D perhaps matches TRBD1 (5 bases). The CDR3 covers 14 residues. Germline V CDR1 and CDR2: PRHDT, FYEKMQ (reference sequence). Trimming cost V 5 bases and J 4 bases, with 14 bases left between them. In nucleotides, the CDR3 is TGTGCCAGCAGCCGCCTAGGGGAAGGAGAGACCCAGTACTTC. Protein: CASSRLGEGETQYF.

The chain joins TRBV5-4 to TRBJ2-5; 14 bases agree with TRBD2. The V gene's germline CDR1 is SGHNT and CDR2 YYREEE (reference sequence). V shed 1 base, J shed 5 bases, and the junction held 1 base outside the gene matches. This CDR3 comprises 15 residues. The CDR3 nucleotides read TGTGCCAGCAGCTTGAGGACTAGCGGGAGGGAGACCCAGTACTTC. Translated: CASSLRTSGRETQYF.

The CDR3 nucleotides read TGTGCCAGCAGCTTGGGGGCCGGGACAGGGTTCTACGAGCAGTACTTC. Amino acids: CASSLGAGTGFYEQYF. The chain links TRBV5-5 to TRBJ2-7, with 9 bases identical to TRBD1. CDR3 length: 16 amino acids. Per the germline V gene, CDR1 is SGHKS and CDR2 is YYEKEE (reference sequence). V shed 0 bases, J shed 3 bases, and the junction held 7 bases outside the gene matches.

This sequence joins TRBV25-1 and TRBJ2-3; 10 positions match TRBD1. Germline CDR1 is MGHDK and CDR2 is SYGVNS. V was pared by 6 bases and J by 0 bases, with 3 bases of the junction left unmatched. The length of the CDR3 is 15 residues. CDR3 DNA: TGTGCCAGCAGCCCGGGACAGGGGAGCACAGATACGCAGTATTTT. It is translated as CASSPGQGSTDTQYF.

The V gene is TRBV4-3, the J gene TRBJ2-2, with D unresolved. The CDR3 contains 14 residues. From germline, CDR1 is LGHNA and CDR2 YSLEER. Trimming removed 0 bases at V and 4 bases at J, with 6 bases between. CDR3 sequence: CASSQDTATGELFF. The CDR3 region has the DNA TGCGCCAGCAGCCAAGATACAGCCACCGGGGAGCTGTTTTTT.

This clone turned up a few times. The J gene is TRBJ2-2, the V gene TRBV11-2; D is undetermined. Trimming took 1 base from V and 0 from J, leaving 12 bases between them. This CDR3 comprises 17 residues. The germline gives CDR1 SGHAT, CDR2 FQNNGV. The DNA of the CDR3 is TGTGCCAGCAGCTTAGTGGGCAGAGTGACGAACACCGGGGAGCTGTTTTTT. This sequence encodes CASSLVGRVTNTGELFF.

CDR3 in amino acids: CSAVPGLATDTQYF. In DNA, the CDR3 is TGCAGCGCCGTGCCGGGACTAGCGACAGATACGCAGTATTTT. The chain employs TRBV29-1 and TRBJ2-3; TRBD2 matches at 10 bases. Germline V gene sequence: CDR1 SQVTM, CDR2 ANQGSEA. The V segment lost 7 bases and the J segment 3 bases; nucleotides outside the gene matches: 7. The CDR3 is 14 residues long.

In its sample, this clone was seen once. This chain uses TRBV7-2 with TRBJ2-1; the D is unclear. Germline CDR1 reads SGHTA; CDR2 reads FQGNSA. V was cut by 2 bases and J by 7 bases, with 9 bases left in between. This CDR3 spans 13 amino acids. As DNA, the CDR3 is TGTGCCAGCAGCTTAAGACTGGAAAATGAGCAGTTCTTC. Translation: CASSLRLENEQFF.

This sequence joins TRBV11-3 and TRBJ2-1; 7 bases are shared with TRBD2. V was pared by 0 bases and J by 4 bases, with 6 bases of the junction left unmatched. CDR1 is SGHNT, CDR2 YENEEA, per germline. CDR3 size: 16 residues. CDR3 sequence (DNA): TGTGCCAGCAGCTTAGAGTCTAGCGGTTATTACAATGAGCAGTTCTTC. This encodes CASSLESSGYYNEQFF.

The chain recombines TRBV24-1 with TRBJ2-1, with 7 bases identical to TRBD2. CDR3 length: 15 residues. Germline V lookup: CDR1 KGHDR, CDR2 SFDVKD. The trim removed 5 bases at V and 4 bases at J, leaving 7 bases unmatched. CDR3 region: CATSASGNKYNEQFF. The CDR3 DNA follows: TGTGCCACCAGTGCTAGCGGTAACAAATACAATGAGCAGTTCTTC.

The chain recombines TRBV29-1 with TRBJ1-1; 10 bases match TRBD1. The CDR3 runs to 14 residues. Germline lookup yields CDR1 SQVTM and CDR2 ANQGSEA. The ends lost 4 bases at V and 4 bases at J; junction bases unmatched: 6. Here the CDR3 DNA reads TGCAGCGTTGGAGACAGGGGGCGCCGCACTGAAGCTTTCTTT. This gives the protein CSVGDRGRRTEAFF.

The chain links TRBV9 to TRBJ1-1; TRBD1 is a possible D gene (6 bases). Trimming cost V 2 bases and J 3 bases, with 11 bases left between them. The CDR3 has 14 amino acids. Germline V gene lookup returns CDR1 SGDLS and CDR2 YYNGEE. The CDR3 DNA reads TGTGCCAGCAGCGTGAGTGGGGGCCACACTGAAGCTTTCTTT. Translating it yields CASSVSGGHTEAFF.